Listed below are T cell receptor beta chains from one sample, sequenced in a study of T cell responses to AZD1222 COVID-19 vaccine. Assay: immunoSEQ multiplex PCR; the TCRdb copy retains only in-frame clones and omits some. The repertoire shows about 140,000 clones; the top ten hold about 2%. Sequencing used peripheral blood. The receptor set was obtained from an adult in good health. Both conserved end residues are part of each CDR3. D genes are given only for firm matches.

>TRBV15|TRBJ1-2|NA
CATSRQFPSLDYGYTF
TGTGCCACCAGCAGGCAATTCCCATCTTTAGACTATGGCTACACCTTC
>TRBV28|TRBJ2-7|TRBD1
CASSSTGATYEQYF
TGTGCCAGCAGTTCGACAGGGGCAACCTACGAGCAGTACTTC
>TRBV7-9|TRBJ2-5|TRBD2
CASSLQAGGRETQYF
TGTGCCAGCAGCTTACAAGCGGGGGGGCGAGAGACCCAGTACTTC
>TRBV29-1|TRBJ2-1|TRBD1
CSVTLGTGAYNEQFF
TGCAGCGTTACCTTAGGGACAGGGGCCTACAATGAGCAGTTCTTC
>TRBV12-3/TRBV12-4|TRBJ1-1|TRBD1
CASSLGLRGEAFF
TGTGCCAGCAGTTTGGGCCTCAGGGGGGAAGCTTTCTTT
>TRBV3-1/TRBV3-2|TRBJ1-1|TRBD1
CASTPGDRWNTEAFF
TGTGCCAGCACCCCGGGGGACAGGTGGAACACTGAAGCTTTCTTT
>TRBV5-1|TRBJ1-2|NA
CASSRDSLDYGYTF
TGCGCCAGCAGCAGGGACTCCCTAGACTATGGCTACACCTTC
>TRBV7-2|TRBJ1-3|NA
CASSRRTGLENTIYF
TGTGCCAGCAGCCGCCGGACTGGGCTTGAGAACACCATATATTTT
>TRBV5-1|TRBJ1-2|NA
CASSLGAGVDYGYTF
TGCGCCAGCAGCTTGGGGGCAGGGGTGGACTATGGCTACACCTTC
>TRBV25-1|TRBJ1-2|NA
CASSEVADYGYTF
TGTGCCAGCAGTGAAGTCGCAGACTATGGCTACACCTTC
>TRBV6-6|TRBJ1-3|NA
CASSPDRTSGNTIYF
TGTGCCAGCAGTCCCGACAGGACCTCTGGAAACACCATATATTTT
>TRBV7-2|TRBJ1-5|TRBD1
CASSFTPGQGPQHF
TGTGCCAGCAGCTTTACTCCGGGACAGGGGCCCCAGCATTTT
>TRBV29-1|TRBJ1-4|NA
CSVRDTKNEKLFF
TGCAGCGTTCGGGACACCAAGAATGAAAAACTGTTTTTT
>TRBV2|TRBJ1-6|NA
CASGIPPLHF
TGTGCCAGCGGGATCCCTCCCCTCCACTTT
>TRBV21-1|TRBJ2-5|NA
CASSKGPGNGDF
TGTGCCAGCAGCAAAGGGCCGGGAAACGGGGACTTC
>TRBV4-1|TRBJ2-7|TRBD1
CASSLSTGGYEQYF
TGCGCCAGCAGCCTATCGACAGGGGGCTACGAGCAGTACTTC
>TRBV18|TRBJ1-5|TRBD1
CASSPLPTGGLNQPQHF
TGTGCCAGCTCACCACTCCCCACAGGGGGCCTGAATCAGCCCCAGCATTTT
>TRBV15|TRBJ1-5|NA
CATSMDGRENQPQHF
TGTGCCACCAGCATGGATGGACGGGAGAATCAGCCCCAGCATTTT
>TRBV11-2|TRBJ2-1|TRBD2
CASSASGDSYNEQFF
TGTGCCAGCAGCGCCAGCGGGGACTCCTACAATGAGCAGTTCTTC
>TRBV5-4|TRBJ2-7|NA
CASSLDPSSSYEQYF
TGTGCCAGCAGCTTGGATCCCAGTAGCTCCTACGAGCAGTACTTC
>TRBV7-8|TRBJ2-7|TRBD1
CASSFPMGTGGEQYF
TGTGCCAGCAGCTTCCCAATGGGGACAGGGGGCGAGCAGTACTTC
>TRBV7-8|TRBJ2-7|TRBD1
CASSLEGQGGYEQYF
TGTGCCAGCAGCTTAGAAGGACAGGGCGGGTACGAGCAGTACTTC
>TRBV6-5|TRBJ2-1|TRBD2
CASSPVGGSNNEQFF
TGTGCCAGCAGCCCGGTGGGGGGGAGTAATAATGAGCAGTTCTTC
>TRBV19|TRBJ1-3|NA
CASLEWGNTIYF
TGTGCCAGCCTGGAGTGGGGAAACACCATATATTTT
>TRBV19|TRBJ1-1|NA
CASSATGEAFF
TGTGCCAGTAGTGCGACAGGTGAAGCTTTCTTT
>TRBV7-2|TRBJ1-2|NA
CASSLGGSPYGYTF
TGTGCCAGCAGCTTGGGGGGCAGCCCCTATGGCTACACCTTC
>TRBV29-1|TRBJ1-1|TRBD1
CSVRDRGPTEAFF
TGCAGCGTTAGGGACAGGGGGCCAACGGAAGCTTTCTTT
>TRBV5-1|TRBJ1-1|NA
CASSFTTRDTEAFF
TGCGCCAGCAGCTTTACCACGCGGGACACTGAAGCTTTCTTT
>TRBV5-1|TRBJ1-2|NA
CASSLEPRPYGYTF
TGCGCCAGCAGCTTGGAACCCAGACCCTATGGCTACACCTTC
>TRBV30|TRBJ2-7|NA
CAWSGSPGWEQYF
TGTGCCTGGAGTGGGTCCCCAGGTTGGGAGCAGTACTTC
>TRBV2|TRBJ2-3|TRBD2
CASSWSGGPTDTQYF
TGTGCCAGCAGTTGGAGCGGGGGACCCACAGATACGCAGTATTTT
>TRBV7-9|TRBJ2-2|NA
CASSTSGDTGELFF
TGTGCCAGCAGCACTTCAGGGGACACCGGGGAGCTGTTTTTT
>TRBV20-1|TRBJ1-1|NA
CSASPGGDTEAFF
TGCAGTGCTAGTCCGGGGGGGGACACTGAAGCTTTCTTT
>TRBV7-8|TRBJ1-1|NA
CASSSGGWGQAFF
TGTGCCAGCAGCTCAGGCGGTTGGGGGCAAGCTTTCTTT
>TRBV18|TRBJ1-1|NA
CASSPGEREAFF
TGTGCCAGCTCACCCGGAGAGAGGGAAGCTTTCTTT
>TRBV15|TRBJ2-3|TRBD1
CATSNDRGLRGDTQYF
TGTGCCACCAGCAACGACAGGGGGCTTCGTGGAGATACGCAGTATTTT
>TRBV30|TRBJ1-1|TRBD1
CAWRPGTGGKDSTEAFF
TGTGCCTGGCGTCCCGGGACAGGGGGAAAAGATAGTACTGAAGCTTTCTTT
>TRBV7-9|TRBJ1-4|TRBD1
CASSLGGTGREKLFF
TGTGCCAGCAGCTTAGGCGGGACAGGGCGCGAAAAACTGTTTTTT
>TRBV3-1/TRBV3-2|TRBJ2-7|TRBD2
CASSVGRGYEQYF
TGTGCCAGCAGCGTCGGGAGGGGCTACGAGCAGTACTTC
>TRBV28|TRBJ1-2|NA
CASSAPNNYGYTF
TGTGCCAGCAGTGCCCCGAATAACTATGGCTACACCTTC